These T cell receptor beta chains were read from a single sample in a study of blood T cells in healthy people across ages. TCRdb ran MiXCR on the 5' RACE reads and lists one entry per CDR3 protein. Of 1.5 million to 2 million distinct CDR3 sequences listed, about 28% are singletons. Material: blood. All receptors derive from a woman in her twenties or thirties in good health. Both conserved end residues are part of each CDR3. The D gene is left open where the match is weak. The size of a clone is reported for some rows only, either as once, few or many, or as a class for expanded clones.

D: -
J: TRBJ2-3
size: -
V: TRBV6-1
length: 13
CDR3: CASSLEQGDTQYF
DNA: TGCGCCAGCAGTCTGGAACAGGGAGATACGCAGTATTTT

D: -
J: TRBJ1-1
size: -
V: TRBV12-3/TRBV12-4
length: 15
CDR3: CASSWGPGGSTEAFF
DNA: TGTGCCAGCAGTTGGGGACCGGGAGGGAGCACTGAAGCTTTCTTT

D: -
J: TRBJ1-2
size: many
V: TRBV28
length: 13
CDR3: CASSSGSINGYTF
DNA: TGTGCCAGCAGTTCCGGGAGCATTAATGGCTACACCTTC

D: -
J: TRBJ2-1
size: -
V: TRBV18
length: 14
CDR3: CASSRGFGQETQFF
DNA: TGTGCCAGCTCACGGGGATTTGGACAAGAGACCCAGTTCTTC

D: -
J: TRBJ2-5
size: few
V: TRBV7-9
length: 13
CDR3: CASSTASRREQYF
DNA: TGTGCCAGCAGTACCGCCTCGCGGAGGGAGCAGTACTTC

D: -
J: TRBJ2-5
size: few
V: TRBV6-1
length: 16
CDR3: CASRRYGAGAQETQYF
DNA: TGTGCCAGCAGAAGGTATGGGGCAGGGGCCCAAGAGACCCAGTACTTC

D: -
J: TRBJ2-6
size: few
V: TRBV12-3/TRBV12-4
length: 14
CDR3: CASSPGPEANVLTF
DNA: TGTGCCAGTTCCCCGGGACCTGAGGCCAACGTCCTGACTTTC

D: -
J: TRBJ2-7
size: -
V: TRBV7-3
length: 14
CDR3: CASSRNGPGYEQYF
DNA: TGTGCCAGCAGCCGTAATGGGCCGGGATACGAGCAGTACTTC

D: -
J: TRBJ2-7
size: few
V: TRBV21-1
length: 16
CDR3: CASSARGLAGCGEQYF
DNA: TGTGCCAGCAGCGCTAGAGGACTAGCGGGATGCGGCGAGCAGTACTTC

D: TRBD2
J: TRBJ2-7
size: -
V: TRBV7-9
length: 18
CDR3: CASSLGNMTSGNYNEQYF
DNA: TGTGCCAGCAGCTTAGGGAATATGACTAGCGGGAACTACAATGAGCAGTACTTC

D: -
J: TRBJ2-7
size: -
V: TRBV7-9
length: 14
CDR3: CASSLLGELYEQYF
DNA: TGTGCCAGCAGCTTATTGGGGGAGCTATACGAGCAGTACTTC

D: -
J: TRBJ2-1
size: many
V: TRBV6-5
length: 15
CDR3: CASSRRSGTYNEQFF
DNA: TGTGCCAGCAGCCGGAGGAGCGGTACCTACAATGAGCAGTTCTTC

D: TRBD1
J: TRBJ1-1
size: -
V: TRBV28
length: 13
CDR3: CASRQQGWNEAFF
DNA: TGTGCCAGCAGACAACAGGGGTGGAATGAAGCTTTCTTT

D: TRBD1
J: TRBJ1-1
size: -
V: TRBV12-3/TRBV12-4
length: 14
CDR3: CASLFGQGGTEAFF
DNA: TGTGCCAGCCTATTTGGACAGGGTGGTACTGAAGCTTTCTTT